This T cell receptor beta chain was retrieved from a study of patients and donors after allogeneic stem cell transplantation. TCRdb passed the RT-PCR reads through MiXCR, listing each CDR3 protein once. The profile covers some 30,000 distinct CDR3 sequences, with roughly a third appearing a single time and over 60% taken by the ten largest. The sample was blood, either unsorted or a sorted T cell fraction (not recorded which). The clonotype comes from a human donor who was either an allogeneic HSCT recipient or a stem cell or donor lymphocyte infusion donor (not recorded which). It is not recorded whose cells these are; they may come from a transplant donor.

CDR3 nucleotides: TGTGCCAGCAGCTCTAGCGGGATCGACAATGAGCAGTTCTTC. Its protein is CASSSSGIDNEQFF. The V call is TRBV7-8, the J call TRBJ2-1; 9 bases map to TRBD2. Trimming at V came to 4 bases and at J to 5 bases, leaving 3 bases not matched to a gene. CDR3 size: 14 residues. The germline V gene encodes CDR1 SGHVS and CDR2 FQNEAQ.